Following are 16 T cell receptor beta chains from one sample sequenced in a study of blood T cell repertoires in COVID-19. Assay: immunoSEQ multiplex PCR; the TCRdb copy retains only in-frame clones and omits some. The sample has about 43,000 clones; around 81% are singletons. Specimen: peripheral blood. These receptors were taken from a woman aged 80 or over with acute or convalescent COVID-19.

This clone has just one count. The CDR3 nucleotides read TGTGCCAGCAGGGATTACAGGGACACAGATACGCAGTATTTT. As protein: CASRDYRDTDTQYF. The gene calls are TRBV27 and TRBJ2-3; tentatively, D is TRBD1 (6 bases). Germline CDR1 reads MNHEY; CDR2 reads SMNVEV (reference sequence). Trimming pared 6 bases from V and 2 bases from J, leaving 12 bases between. The CDR3 covers 14 residues.

The chain recombines TRBV28 with TRBJ1-6, with a possible D match to TRBD1 (5 bases). V dropped 5 bases and J dropped 13 bases, with 18 bases sitting between them. This CDR3 is 14 amino acids long. Germline V gene lookup returns CDR1 MDHEN and CDR2 SYDVKM. DNA of the CDR3: TGTGCCAGCAGTCCTGGTGGAGTAAAGGGGCCCCTCCACTTT. As protein: CASSPGGVKGPLHF.

This chain connects TRBV11-3 to TRBJ1-1, with 7 nucleotides matching TRBD1. The CDR3 consists of 15 residues. Trimming took 1 base from V and 0 from J; bases not matched to a gene: 2. Germline CDR1 and CDR2: SGHNT and YENEEA. CDR3 sequence reads: CASSLADRLNTEAFF. CDR3 nucleotides: TGTGCCAGCAGCTTAGCGGACAGGCTGAACACTGAAGCTTTCTTT.

The chain joins TRBV19 to TRBJ1-5, with 8 nucleotides matching TRBD1. The V and J ends lost 2 bases and 2 bases, in that order; junction bases with no gene match: 5. The CDR3 loop spans 16 amino acids. Germline V lookup: CDR1 LNHDA, CDR2 SQIVND (reference sequence). Here the CDR3 reads CASSIQGAGGNQPQHF. The CDR3 region has the DNA TGTGCCAGTAGTATACAGGGGGCTGGTGGCAATCAGCCCCAGCATTTT.

The rearrangement uses TRBV3-1 (or the pseudogene TRBV3-2) and TRBJ2-1, with D perhaps TRBD2 (7 bases). Between the trimmed V and J ends, which lost 1 base and 8 bases, there was a span of 12 bases. The CDR3 sequence is 14 residues long. Per germline, CDR1 LGHDT and CDR2 YNNKEL (reference sequence). The CDR3 DNA is TGTGCCAGCAGCCAAGTAGGGGGGGCCCATGAGCAGTTCTTC. Amino acids: CASSQVGGAHEQFF.

This sequence joins TRBV28 and TRBJ1-1, with 8 bases lining up with TRBD1. The CDR3 has 14 residues. Per the germline V gene, CDR1 is MDHEN and CDR2 is SYDVKM. Trimming cost V 6 bases and J 3 bases; bases outside gene matches: 6. CDR3 in amino acids: CASSAGGVHTEAFF. For the CDR3, the DNA is TGTGCCAGCAGCGCAGGGGGCGTACACACTGAAGCTTTCTTT. Looking up the rest from reference TRBV28 and TRBJ1-1 gives the full variable domain: DVKVTQSSRYLVKRTGEKVFLECVQDMDHENMFWYRQDPGLGLRLIYFSYDVKMKEKGDIPEGYSVSREKKERFSLILESASTNQTSMYLCASSAGGVHTEAFFGQGTRLTVV.

Here the CDR3 reads CASANREADYGYTF. The CDR3 DNA reads as TGTGCCAGCGCAAACCGGGAGGCGGACTATGGCTACACCTTC. The chain couples TRBV11-2 to TRBJ1-2; D remains ambiguous. Germline assignment: CDR1 SGHAT and CDR2 FQNNGV. The CDR3 is 14 amino acids. V dropped 8 bases and J dropped 3 bases, with 16 bases sitting between them. Looking up the rest from reference TRBV11-2 and TRBJ1-2 gives the full variable domain: EAGVAQSPRYKIIEKRQSVAFWCNPISGHATLYWYQQILGQGPKLLIQFQNNGVVDDSQLPKDRFSAERLKGVDSTLKIQPAKLEDSAVYLCASANREADYGYTFGSGTRLTVV.

This rearrangement joins TRBV9 to TRBJ2-2; 10 bases agree with TRBD1. V dropped 5 bases and J dropped 3; count of bases not matched to a gene: 4. The CDR3 loop spans 15 amino acids. Germline values: CDR1 SGDLS, CDR2 YYNGEE. The CDR3 loop is CASRGGTGDTGELFF. The CDR3, as DNA: TGTGCCAGCAGAGGGGGGACAGGGGACACCGGGGAGCTGTTTTTT.

J is TRBJ1-3 and V is TRBV4-1; weak D call: TRBD1 (5 bases). V was shortened by 4 bases and J by 7 bases, with 14 bases between the two germline ends. The CDR3 is 14 residues long. The V gene's germline CDR1 is MGHRA and CDR2 YSYEKL. CDR3 DNA sequence: TGCGCCAGCAGCCCCTGGACGGAGGGGAACACCATATATTTT. This translates into CASSPWTEGNTIYF.

The CDR3, as DNA: TGTGCCAGCGGGCTCAGGTTGGATACGCAGTATTTT. It specifies CASGLRLDTQYF. The V gene is TRBV7-2, the J gene TRBJ2-3; D remains ambiguous. This CDR3 contains 12 residues. Trimming removed 8 bases from V and 6 bases from J, with 12 bases in between. The germline V gene encodes CDR1 SGHTA and CDR2 FQGNSA.

For the CDR3, the DNA is TGTGCCAGCAGACCCGGGTTAAATAATTCACCCCTCCACTTT. Amino acids: CASRPGLNNSPLHF. The chain joins TRBV12-1 to TRBJ1-6. TRBV12-1 is recorded as a pseudogene. CDR3 length: 14 residues.

The gene calls are TRBV19 and TRBJ2-6, with 7 positions matching TRBD1. Germline loops: CDR1 LNHDA, CDR2 SQIVND (reference sequence). CDR3 size: 16 residues. Losses at the gene ends were 7 bases for V and 0 bases for J; bases not matched to a gene: 6. CDR3: CASTLGQFSGANVLTF. The DNA for the CDR3 is TGTGCCAGTACCCTGGGACAGTTCTCTGGGGCCAACGTCCTGACTTTC.

This clone was picked up one time. This sequence joins TRBV3-1 (or the pseudogene TRBV3-2) and TRBJ2-5; D not certain. V lost 0 bases to trimming and J lost 4 bases, with 3 bases between them. The CDR3 sequence is 12 residues long. Germline CDR1 is LGHDT and CDR2 is YNNKEL (reference sequence). CDR3 residues: CASSQDRETQYF. The DNA of the CDR3 is TGTGCCAGCAGCCAAGATCGAGAGACCCAGTACTTC.

The CDR3 DNA is TGTGCCAGCAGTTCCGAGCCCGTGCCTTATGGCTACACCTTC. Its protein product is CASSSEPVPYGYTF. V usage is TRBV28 and J usage is TRBJ1-2; D remains unclear. With 4 bases removed from V and 5 bases from J, the gap between germline ends came to 14 bases. There are 14 residues in the CDR3. The germline V gene has CDR1 MDHEN and CDR2 SYDVKM.

This chain links TRBV4-3 with TRBJ2-7, with 7 bases that match TRBD1. The CDR3 has 14 amino acids. Germline V gene data show CDR1 as LGHNA and CDR2 as YSLEER. Trimming at V came to 1 base and at J to 3 bases, leaving 3 bases not matched to a gene. This chain's CDR3 is CASSQAPGGYEQYF. Written as DNA, the CDR3 is TGCGCCAGCAGCCAAGCTCCAGGGGGCTACGAGCAGTACTTC.

DNA of the CDR3: TGTGCCAGCAGTGAGGGACAGGGTTCCTACGAGCAGTACTTC. This encodes CASSEGQGSYEQYF. The chain joins TRBV2 to TRBJ2-7; 9 bases are shared with TRBD1. Germline-derived CDR1 and CDR2 are SNHLY and FYNNEI. Trimming took 3 bases from V and 1 from J; bases not matched to a gene: 1. This CDR3 region has 14 residues.